This T cell receptor beta chain was captured by sequencing in a study of blood T cell repertoires in COVID-19. Across the study: Sources were T cells, B-cell-depleted T cells, or PBMCs; the material itself was cDNA or gDNA.

A remark on this clone: In the same sample, other DNA sequences code for this CDR3.

The assay was immunoSEQ multiplex PCR, and TCRdb's table has in-frame clones only and misses some. The sample gives about 160,000 clones, about 93% of which show up once; around 4.6% is in the top ten. The junction had 0 bases not matched to a gene; V was cut back by 1 base and J by 2 bases. CDR1 is SGHAT, CDR2 FQNNGV, per germline. The CDR3 runs 14 residues. This TCR was recovered from a woman aged 45 to 65 with acute or convalescent COVID-19. This chain links TRBV11-2 with TRBJ2-7; 9 positions agree with TRBD1. Sequenced material: peripheral blood. CDR3 in amino acids: CASSLGQGAYEQYF. The CDR3 DNA reads as TGTGCCAGCAGCTTAGGACAGGGGGCCTACGAGCAGTACTTC.